This TCR beta chain was identified in a study of early T cells in non-severe SARS-CoV-2 infection. General study results and limits: A preference for anti-spike CD8 responses marked VDJdb matching, which missed private and CD4 specificities.

The germline gives CDR1 SGHVS, CDR2 FQNEAQ. Trimming shortened V by 3 bases and J by 3 bases, and 9 bases separated the two germline ends. The CDR3 contains 13 residues. In the library, individual cDNA molecules carried attached unique molecular identifiers. A single record per CDR3 protein comes from TCRdb applying MiXCR to the 5' RACE reads. The sample shows about 58,000 distinct CDR3 sequences, about 7.7% of them seen only once. This clonotype was counted a few times. Its cognate antigen is unknown. The TCR was taken from an adult who was a healthcare worker with PCR-confirmed SARS-CoV-2 infection or an uninfected control (not recorded which). The chain combines TRBV7-8 with TRBJ2-7; the D gene is possibly TRBD2 (6 bases). Input material: whole blood. The CDR3 reads CASSLPGDYEQYF. CDR3 bases: TGTGCCAGCAGCTTGCCGGGGGACTACGAGCAGTACTTC.